A single sample is the source of the 4 T cell receptor beta chains below, sequenced in a study of memory CD8 T cells in hepatitis C reinfection. Measured with immunoSEQ multiplex PCR; TCRdb has only the in-frame clones, and not every one. Of some 50,000 clones detected, about 91% appear once; the ten largest clones hold roughly 0.7%. This sample's time point: late/post reinfection, 12 to 24 weeks after detection. No in vitro expansion preceded TCR sequencing of the sorted cells. Material: naive CD8+ T cells sorted from blood. Receptor source: a man aged 18 to 29 with hepatitis C virus infection.

This clone was picked up a small number of times. The chain uses TRBV30 and TRBJ1-1; maybe TRBD1 (5 bases). Per the germline V gene, CDR1 is GTSNPN and CDR2 is SVGIG (reference sequence). V was clipped by 3 bases and J by 5 bases, with 16 bases between them. This CDR3 comprises 14 residues. The CDR3: CAWREQAPRTEAFF. The DNA of the CDR3 is TGTGCCTGGAGGGAACAGGCGCCGAGGACTGAAGCTTTCTTT.

The rearrangement links TRBV29-1 to TRBJ2-7; D unresolved. The CDR3 extends over 13 amino acids. The germline V and J ends were trimmed by 4 bases and 0 bases, with 10 bases remaining between them. Germline V gene data show CDR1 as SQVTM and CDR2 as ANQGSEA. The CDR3 DNA sequence: TGCAGCGTTGTCCAGGCCGACTCCTACGAGCAGTACTTC. Amino acid sequence: CSVVQADSYEQYF.

The chain couples TRBV27 to TRBJ2-1; D unclear. V lost 3 bases, J lost 3 bases, and 6 bases lay in between. This CDR3 is 13 amino acids long. Germline CDR1 MNHEY, CDR2 SMNVEV (reference sequence). CDR3: CASSLADYNEQFF. The DNA of the CDR3 is TGTGCCAGCAGTTTGGCTGACTACAATGAGCAGTTCTTC.

This chain links TRBV6-5 with TRBJ2-1; D unclear. V was trimmed by 7 bases and J by 5 bases, leaving 18 bases between them. The CDR3 runs to 15 residues. The germline V gene has CDR1 MNHEY and CDR2 SVGAGI. The CDR3 DNA reads TGTGCCAGCATGCGAGACTTTCTCCTTAACAATGAGCAGTTCTTC. It yields the protein CASMRDFLLNNEQFF.